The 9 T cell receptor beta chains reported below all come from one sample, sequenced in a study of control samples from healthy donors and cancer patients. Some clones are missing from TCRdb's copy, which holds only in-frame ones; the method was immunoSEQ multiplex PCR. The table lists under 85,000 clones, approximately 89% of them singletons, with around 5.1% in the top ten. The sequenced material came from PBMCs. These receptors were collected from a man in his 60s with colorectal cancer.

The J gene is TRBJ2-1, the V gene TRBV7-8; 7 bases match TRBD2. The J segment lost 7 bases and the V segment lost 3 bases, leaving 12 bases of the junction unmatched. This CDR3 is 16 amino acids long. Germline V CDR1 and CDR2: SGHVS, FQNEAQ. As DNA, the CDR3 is TGTGCCAGCAGCTTCGGGGAGGGTAGTAGGCGGAATGAGCAGTTCTTC. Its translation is CASSFGEGSRRNEQFF.

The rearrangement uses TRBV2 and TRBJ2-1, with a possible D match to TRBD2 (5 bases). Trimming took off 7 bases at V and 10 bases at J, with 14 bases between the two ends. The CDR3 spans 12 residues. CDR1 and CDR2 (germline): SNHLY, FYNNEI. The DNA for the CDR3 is TGTGCCAGCAAGCGGCAGCCTTTGGAGCAGTTCTTC. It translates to CASKRQPLEQFF.

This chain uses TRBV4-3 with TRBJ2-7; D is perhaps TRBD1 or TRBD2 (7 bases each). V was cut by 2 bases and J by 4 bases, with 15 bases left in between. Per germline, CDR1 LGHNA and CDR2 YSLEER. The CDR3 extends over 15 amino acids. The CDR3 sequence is CASSQWEGASYEQYF. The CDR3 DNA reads TGCGCCAGCAGCCAATGGGAGGGGGCGAGTTACGAGCAGTACTTC.

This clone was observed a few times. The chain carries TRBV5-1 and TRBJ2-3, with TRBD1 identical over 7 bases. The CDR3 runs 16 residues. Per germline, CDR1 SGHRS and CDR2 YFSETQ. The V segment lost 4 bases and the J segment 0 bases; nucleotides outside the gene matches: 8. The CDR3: CASSRQPQGSTDTQYF. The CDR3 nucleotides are TGCGCCAGCAGCCGACAACCACAGGGGAGCACAGATACGCAGTATTTT.

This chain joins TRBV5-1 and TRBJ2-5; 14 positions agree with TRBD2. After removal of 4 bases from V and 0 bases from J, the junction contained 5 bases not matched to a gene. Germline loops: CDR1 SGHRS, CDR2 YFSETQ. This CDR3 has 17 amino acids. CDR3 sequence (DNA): TGCGCCAGCAGCCCAGGACTAGCGGGGGGTAACCAAGAGACCCAGTACTTC. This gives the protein CASSPGLAGGNQETQYF.

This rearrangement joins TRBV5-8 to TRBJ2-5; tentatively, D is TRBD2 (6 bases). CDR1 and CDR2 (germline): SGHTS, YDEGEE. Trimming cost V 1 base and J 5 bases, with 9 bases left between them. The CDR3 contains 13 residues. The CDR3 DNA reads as TGTGCCAGCAGCTTGTATCGGGAGGAGACCCAGTACTTC. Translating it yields CASSLYREETQYF.

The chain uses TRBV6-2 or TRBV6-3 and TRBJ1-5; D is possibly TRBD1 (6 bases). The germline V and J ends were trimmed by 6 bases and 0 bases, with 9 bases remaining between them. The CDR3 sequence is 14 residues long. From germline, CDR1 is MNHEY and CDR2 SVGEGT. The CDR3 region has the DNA TGTGCCAGCAGCACAGGGCATAGCAATCAGCCCCAGCATTTT. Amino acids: CASSTGHSNQPQHF.

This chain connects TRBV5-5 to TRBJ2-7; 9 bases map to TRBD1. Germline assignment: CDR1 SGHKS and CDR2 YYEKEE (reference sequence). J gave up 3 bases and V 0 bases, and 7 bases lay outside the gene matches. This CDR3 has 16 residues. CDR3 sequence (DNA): TGTGCCAGCAGCTTGGAAATGACAGGGGGAGTCTACGAGCAGTACTTC. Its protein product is CASSLEMTGGVYEQYF.

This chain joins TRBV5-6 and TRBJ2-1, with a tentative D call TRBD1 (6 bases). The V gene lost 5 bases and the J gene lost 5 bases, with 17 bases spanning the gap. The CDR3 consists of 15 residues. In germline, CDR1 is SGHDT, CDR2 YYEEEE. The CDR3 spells CASSRSLGQHNEQFF. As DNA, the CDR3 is TGTGCCAGCAGTCGATCCTTGGGACAACACAATGAGCAGTTCTTC. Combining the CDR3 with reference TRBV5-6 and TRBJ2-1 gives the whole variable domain DAGVTQSPTHLIKTRGQQVTLRCSPKSGHDTVSWYQQALGQGPQFIFQYYEEEERQRGNFPDRFSGHQFPNYSSELNVNALLLGDSALYLCASSRSLGQHNEQFFGPGTRLTVL.